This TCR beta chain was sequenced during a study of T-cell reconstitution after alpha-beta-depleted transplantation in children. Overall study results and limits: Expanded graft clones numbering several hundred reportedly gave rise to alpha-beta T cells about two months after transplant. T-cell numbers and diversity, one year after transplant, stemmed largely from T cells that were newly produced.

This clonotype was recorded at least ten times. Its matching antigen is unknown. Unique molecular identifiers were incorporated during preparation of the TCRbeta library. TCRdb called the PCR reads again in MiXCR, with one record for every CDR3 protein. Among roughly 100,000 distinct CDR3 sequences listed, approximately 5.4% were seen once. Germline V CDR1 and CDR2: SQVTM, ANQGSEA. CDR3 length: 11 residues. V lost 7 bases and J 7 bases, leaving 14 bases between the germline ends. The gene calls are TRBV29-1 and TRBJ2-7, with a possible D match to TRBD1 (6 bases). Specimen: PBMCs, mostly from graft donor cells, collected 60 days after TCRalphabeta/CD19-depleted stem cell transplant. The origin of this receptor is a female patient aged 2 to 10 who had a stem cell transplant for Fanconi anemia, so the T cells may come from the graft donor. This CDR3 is CSANRAGEQYF. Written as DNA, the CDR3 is TGCAGCGCTAACAGGGCCGGGGAGCAGTACTTC.